The 20 T cell receptor beta chains listed next were all sequenced from one sample in a study of blood T cell repertoires in COVID-19. Profiling relied on immunoSEQ multiplex PCR, and the TCRdb table lists in-frame clones only, not all of them. This table holds 150,000 to 200,000 clones, roughly 84% found once. Specimen: peripheral blood. Receptors were obtained from a woman of 80 years or more with acute or convalescent COVID-19.

The chain uses TRBV15 and TRBJ2-5; 15 bases are a match to TRBD2. Germline CDR1 and CDR2: LNHNV and YYDKDF (reference sequence). With 5 bases clipped from V and 5 bases from J, the junction kept 6 bases outside the gene matches. The CDR3 contains 16 residues. The CDR3 sequence is CATSGGLAGGQETQYF. In nucleotides, the CDR3 is TGTGCCACCAGCGGCGGACTAGCGGGGGGGCAGGAGACCCAGTACTTC.

The chain recombines TRBV5-4 with TRBJ2-7; a weak D match, TRBD2 (6 bases). The V end lost 3 bases, the J end lost 5 bases, and 9 bases lay between the germline ends. Looked up from germline, CDR1 is SGHNT and CDR2 is YYREEE (reference sequence). The CDR3 contains 12 residues. In nucleotides, the CDR3 is TGTGCCAGCAGCTCGGGGGTAAACGAGCAGTACTTC. Amino acid sequence: CASSSGVNEQYF.

Only a few counts were recorded for this clone. This chain joins TRBV7-3 and TRBJ1-1, with D hard to call. This CDR3 spans 13 amino acids. Looked up from germline, CDR1 is SGHTA and CDR2 is FQGTGA. V lost 1 base and J 3 bases, leaving 6 bases between the germline ends. Here the CDR3 reads CASSLNGHTEAFF. CDR3 DNA sequence: TGTGCCAGCAGCTTAAATGGGCACACTGAAGCTTTCTTT.

The V gene is TRBV6-5, the J gene TRBJ1-1; D perhaps matches TRBD1 (5 bases). V lost 6 bases and J lost 4, with 12 bases in between. The germline CDR1 and CDR2 sequences are MNHEY and SVGAGI. The CDR3 has 13 amino acids. As DNA, the CDR3 is TGTGCCAGCAGCCTCGGGGGGGTCACTGAAGCTTTCTTT. Its protein is CASSLGGVTEAFF.

The rearrangement uses TRBV5-1 and TRBJ2-1; 14 nucleotides line up with TRBD2. Germline assignment: CDR1 SGHRS and CDR2 YFSETQ. V trimming: 5 bases; J trimming: 8 bases; junction bases outside the gene matches: 15. This CDR3 spans 18 amino acids. Written as DNA, the CDR3 is TGCGCCAGCAGTCTGACTAGCGGGAGGGCCTTTGGGCAGGATGAGCAGTTCTTC. Translated: CASSLTSGRAFGQDEQFF.

J is TRBJ1-2 and V is TRBV30; maybe TRBD1 (5 bases). Germline V gene data show CDR1 as GTSNPN and CDR2 as SVGIG (reference sequence). The germline V and J ends were trimmed by 2 bases and 6 bases, with 13 bases remaining between them. This CDR3 spans 13 amino acids. For the CDR3, the DNA is TGTGCCTGGAGTTTAGACAGTCCCCATGGCTACACCTTC. Translating it yields CAWSLDSPHGYTF.

The genes are TRBV4-1 and TRBJ2-5; 11 nucleotides align to TRBD1. J was trimmed by 5 bases and V by 0 bases; bases with no gene match: 11. CDR3 length: 18 amino acids. Per germline, CDR1 MGHRA and CDR2 YSYEKL. CDR3 loop: CASSQDGSGTGGLETQYF. CDR3 DNA sequence: TGCGCCAGCAGCCAAGACGGGTCGGGGACAGGGGGGTTGGAGACCCAGTACTTC.

This chain joins TRBV5-1 and TRBJ1-1; tentatively, D is TRBD1 (5 bases). The V end was cut by 1 base, the J end by 6 bases, with 13 bases between. This CDR3 comprises 14 residues. Germline-derived CDR1 and CDR2 are SGHRS and YFSETQ. The CDR3 DNA is TGCGCCAGCAGCTTGCAAGGGGCGACGGCTGAAGCTTTCTTT. This gives the protein CASSLQGATAEAFF.

The chain couples TRBV7-2 to TRBJ1-2, with D perhaps TRBD1 (6 bases). Trimming pared 5 bases from V and 6 bases from J, leaving 19 bases between. This CDR3 comprises 15 residues. Germline CDR1 is SGHTA and CDR2 is FQGNSA. DNA of the CDR3: TGTGCCAGCAGCCAAGGGGGGGACATCAACGATGGCTACACCTTC. It encodes CASSQGGDINDGYTF. Variable domain in full (rest from reference TRBV7-2 and TRBJ1-2): GAGVSQSPSNKVTEKGKDVELRCDPISGHTALYWYRQSLGQGLEFLIYFQGNSAPDKSGLPSDRFSAERTGGSVSTLTIQRTQQEDSAVYLCASSQGGDINDGYTFGSGTRLTVV.

Written as DNA, the CDR3 is TGTGCCAGTAGTACGACTAGCGGGATCAGCACAGATACGCAGTATTTT. It translates to CASSTTSGISTDTQYF. The chain links TRBV19 to TRBJ2-3, with 11 positions matching TRBD2. Germline loops: CDR1 LNHDA, CDR2 SQIVND (reference sequence). CDR3 length: 16 amino acids. The ends lost 4 bases at V and 0 bases at J; junction bases unmatched: 3.

This chain connects TRBV5-1 to TRBJ2-1; D gene ambiguous. V lost 1 base and J 5 bases, leaving 7 bases between the germline ends. The CDR3 loop spans 13 amino acids. CDR1 SGHRS and CDR2 YFSETQ come from the germline V gene. This CDR3 reads CASSLPANNEQFF. CDR3 DNA sequence: TGCGCCAGCAGCTTGCCCGCGAACAATGAGCAGTTCTTC.

V and J are TRBV2 and TRBJ2-7; D perhaps matches TRBD1 (6 bases). Trimming removed 2 bases from V and 2 bases from J, with 19 bases in between. The CDR3 extends over 17 amino acids. The germline CDR1 and CDR2 sequences are SNHLY and FYNNEI. In DNA form, the CDR3 reads TGTGCCAGCAGTGAATGGTGGGGGCAGGCAATCACCTACGAGCAGTACTTC. Protein product: CASSEWWGQAITYEQYF.

The V gene is TRBV18, the J gene TRBJ2-3, with 8 bases aligning to TRBD2. The CDR3 totals 18 residues. The germline CDR1 and CDR2 sequences are KGHSH and LQKENI. The V segment lost 0 bases and the J segment 6 bases; nucleotides outside the gene matches: 14. The CDR3 sequence is CASSPPKRERFGGDTQYF. The DNA for the CDR3 is TGTGCCAGCTCACCACCCAAGCGGGAGCGCTTCGGGGGGGATACGCAGTATTTT.

The chain links TRBV10-3 to TRBJ1-3; TRBD1 agrees at 7 bases. Trimming at V came to 4 bases and at J to 0 bases, leaving 6 bases not matched to a gene. The germline CDR1 and CDR2 sequences are ENHRY and SYGVKD. The CDR3 is made up of 16 amino acids. The CDR3 here is CAISAQGPSSGNTIYF. CDR3 bases: TGTGCCATCAGTGCACAGGGGCCCAGCTCTGGAAACACCATATATTTT.

The chain couples TRBV7-9 to TRBJ1-2; D not certain. Germline assignment: CDR1 SEHNR and CDR2 FQNEAQ (reference sequence). V lost 4 bases to trimming and J lost 3 bases, with 15 bases between them. CDR3 size: 15 residues. For the CDR3, the DNA is TGTGCCAGCAGCTCTGGAAGAGGCGCCTACTATGGCTACACCTTC. Protein product: CASSSGRGAYYGYTF.

The chain couples TRBV10-3 to TRBJ1-2, with D hard to call. The V end was cut by 8 bases, the J end by 3 bases, with 10 bases between. The CDR3 covers 12 residues. Germline V CDR1 and CDR2: ENHRY, SYGVKD. The CDR3 nucleotides are TGTGCCATCCTAGCCGGGGACTATGGCTACACCTTC. This translates into CAILAGDYGYTF.

The chain has TRBV18 and TRBJ2-1, with TRBD2 matching 10 bases. This CDR3 has 15 amino acids. Germline V gives CDR1 KGHSH, CDR2 LQKENI. J lost 4 bases, V lost 3 bases, and 3 bases had no gene match. DNA for the CDR3: TGTGCCAGCTCACCTCGGACTAGCGGATACAATGAGCAGTTCTTC. This sequence encodes CASSPRTSGYNEQFF.

V gene TRBV12-3 or TRBV12-4 combines with J gene TRBJ2-1; a weak D match, TRBD1 (6 bases). CDR3 size: 13 residues. V lost 2 bases and J lost 15, with 17 bases in between. CDR3 region: CASSLTPPQGPFF. CDR3 bases: TGTGCCAGCAGTTTAACCCCCCCACAGGGCCCGTTCTTC.

V gene TRBV5-1 combines with J gene TRBJ2-3, with TRBD2 identical over 10 bases. Trimming took 5 bases from V and 2 from J; bases not matched to a gene: 11. CDR1 SGHRS and CDR2 YFSETQ come from the germline V gene. CDR3 length equals 17 residues. The CDR3 loop is CASRTIAGGFDTDTQYF. In DNA, the CDR3 is TGCGCCAGCAGGACGATAGCGGGAGGTTTCGACACAGATACGCAGTATTTT.

Note on this clone: Other DNA sequences of this sample code for an identical CDR3. The genes are TRBV6-5 and TRBJ1-1; D not certain. There are 11 residues in the CDR3. Trimming cost V 7 bases and J 2 bases, with 5 bases left between them. The germline CDR1 and CDR2 sequences are MNHEY and SVGAGI. DNA for the CDR3: TGTGCCAGCACCTTTAACACTGAAGCTTTCTTT. Its translation is CASTFNTEAFF.